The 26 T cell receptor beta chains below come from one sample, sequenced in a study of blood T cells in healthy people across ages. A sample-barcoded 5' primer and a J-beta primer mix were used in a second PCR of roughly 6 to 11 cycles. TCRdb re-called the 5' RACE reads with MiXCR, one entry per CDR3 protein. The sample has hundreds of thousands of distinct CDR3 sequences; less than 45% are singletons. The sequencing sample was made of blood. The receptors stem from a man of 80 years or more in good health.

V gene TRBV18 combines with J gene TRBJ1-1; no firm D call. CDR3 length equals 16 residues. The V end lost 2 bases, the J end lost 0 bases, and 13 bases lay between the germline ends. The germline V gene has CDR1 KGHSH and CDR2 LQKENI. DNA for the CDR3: TGTGCCAGCTCACCATGGGAAGGGCTTATGAACACTGAAGCTTTCTTT. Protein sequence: CASSPWEGLMNTEAFF.

This CDR3 is CASSLRAGPGVKNIQYF. DNA for the CDR3: TGTGCCAGCAGCTTAAGAGCAGGTCCCGGGGTCAAAAACATTCAGTACTTC. V and J are TRBV7-2 and TRBJ2-4; tentative D call: TRBD2 (5 bases). With 2 bases removed from V and 3 bases from J, the gap between germline ends came to 17 bases. The CDR3 is made up of 17 amino acids. The germline V gene has CDR1 SGHTA and CDR2 FQGNSA.

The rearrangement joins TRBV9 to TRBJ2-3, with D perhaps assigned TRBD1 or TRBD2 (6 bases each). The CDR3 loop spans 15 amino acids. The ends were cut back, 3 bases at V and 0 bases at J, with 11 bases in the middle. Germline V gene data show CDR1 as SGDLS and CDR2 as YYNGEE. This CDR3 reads CASSGGTSSTDTQYF. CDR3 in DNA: TGTGCCAGCAGCGGCGGGACAAGTAGCACAGATACGCAGTATTTT.

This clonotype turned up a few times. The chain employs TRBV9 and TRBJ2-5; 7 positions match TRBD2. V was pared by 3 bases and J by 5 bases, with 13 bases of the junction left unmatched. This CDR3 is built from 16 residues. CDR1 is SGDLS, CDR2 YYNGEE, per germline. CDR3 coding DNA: TGTGCCAGCAGCGCCTCAACAAGCACCGGGGGGGAGACCCAGTACTTC. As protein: CASSASTSTGGETQYF.

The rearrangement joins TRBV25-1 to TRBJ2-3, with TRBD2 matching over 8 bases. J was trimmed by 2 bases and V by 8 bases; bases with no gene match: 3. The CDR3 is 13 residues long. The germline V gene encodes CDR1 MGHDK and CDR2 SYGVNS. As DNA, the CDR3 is TGTGCCAGCCGGGGACTAGACACAGATACGCAGTATTTT. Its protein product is CASRGLDTDTQYF. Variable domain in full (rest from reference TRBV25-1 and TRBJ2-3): EADIYQTPRYLVIGTGKKITLECSQTMGHDKMYWYQQDPGMELHLIHYSYGVNSTEKGDLSSESTVSRIRTEHFPLTLESARPSHTSQYLCASRGLDTDTQYFGPGTRLTVL.

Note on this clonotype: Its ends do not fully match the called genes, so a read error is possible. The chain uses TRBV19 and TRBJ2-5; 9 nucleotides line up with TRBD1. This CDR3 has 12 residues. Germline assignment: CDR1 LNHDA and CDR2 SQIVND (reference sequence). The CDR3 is CARDRGQVTQYF. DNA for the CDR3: TGTGCCAGGGACAGGGGACAAGTGACCCAGTACTTC.

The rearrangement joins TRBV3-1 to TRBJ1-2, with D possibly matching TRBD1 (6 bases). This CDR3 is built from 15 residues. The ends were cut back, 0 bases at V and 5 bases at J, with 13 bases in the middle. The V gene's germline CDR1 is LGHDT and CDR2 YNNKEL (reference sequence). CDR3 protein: CASSQEFARGYGYTF. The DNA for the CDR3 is TGTGCCAGCAGCCAAGAGTTCGCCAGGGGTTATGGCTACACCTTC.

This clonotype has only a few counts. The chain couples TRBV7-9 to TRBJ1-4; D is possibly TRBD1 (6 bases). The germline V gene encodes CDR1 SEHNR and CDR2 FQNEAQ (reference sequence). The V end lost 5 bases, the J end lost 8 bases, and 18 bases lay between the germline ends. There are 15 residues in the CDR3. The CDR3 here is CASSLNREGREKLFF. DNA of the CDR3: TGTGCCAGCAGCCTCAACAGGGAAGGTAGAGAAAAACTGTTTTTT. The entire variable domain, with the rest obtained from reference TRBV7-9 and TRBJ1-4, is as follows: DTGVSQNPRHKITKRGQNVTFRCDPISEHNRLYWYRQTLGQGPEFLTYFQNEAQLEKSRLLSDRFSAERPKGSFSTLEIQRTEQGDSAMYLCASSLNREGREKLFFGSGTQLSVL.

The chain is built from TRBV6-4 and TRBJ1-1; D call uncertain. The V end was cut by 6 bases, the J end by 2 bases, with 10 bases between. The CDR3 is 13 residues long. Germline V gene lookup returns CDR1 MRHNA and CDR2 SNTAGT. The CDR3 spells CASSETRNTEAFF. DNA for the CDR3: TGTGCCAGCAGCGAGACCAGAAACACTGAAGCTTTCTTT.

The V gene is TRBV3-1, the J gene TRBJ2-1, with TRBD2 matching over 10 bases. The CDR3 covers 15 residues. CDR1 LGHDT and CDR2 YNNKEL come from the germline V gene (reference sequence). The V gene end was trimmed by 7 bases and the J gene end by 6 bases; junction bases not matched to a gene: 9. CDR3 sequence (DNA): TGTGCCAGCACGCCTACTAGCGGGGTCCCCAATGAGCAGTTCTTC. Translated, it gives CASTPTSGVPNEQFF.

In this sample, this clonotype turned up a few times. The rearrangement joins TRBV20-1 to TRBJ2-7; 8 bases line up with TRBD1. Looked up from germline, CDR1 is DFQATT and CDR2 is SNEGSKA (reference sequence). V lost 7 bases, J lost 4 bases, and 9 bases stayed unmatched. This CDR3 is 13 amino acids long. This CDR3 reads CSGLKDRVYEQYF. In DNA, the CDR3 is TGCAGTGGCCTGAAGGACAGGGTATACGAGCAGTACTTC.

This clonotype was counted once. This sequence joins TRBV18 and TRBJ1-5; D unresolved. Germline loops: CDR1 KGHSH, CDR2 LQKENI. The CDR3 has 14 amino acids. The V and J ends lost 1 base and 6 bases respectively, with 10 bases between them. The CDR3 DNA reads TGTGCCAGCTCACCACGTGACGATGGTCAGCCCCAGCATTTT. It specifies CASSPRDDGQPQHF. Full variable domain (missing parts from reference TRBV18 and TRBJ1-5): NAGVMQNPRHLVRRRGQEARLRCSPMKGHSHVYWYRQLPEEGLKFMVYLQKENIIDESGMPKERFSAEFPKEGPSILRIQQVVRGDSAAYFCASSPRDDGQPQHFGDGTRLSIL.

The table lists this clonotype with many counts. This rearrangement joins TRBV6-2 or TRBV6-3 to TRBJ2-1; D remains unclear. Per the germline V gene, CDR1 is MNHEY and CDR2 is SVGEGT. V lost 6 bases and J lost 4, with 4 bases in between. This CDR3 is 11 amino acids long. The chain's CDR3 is CASSIYNEQFF. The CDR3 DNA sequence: TGTGCCAGCAGCATTTACAATGAGCAGTTCTTC.

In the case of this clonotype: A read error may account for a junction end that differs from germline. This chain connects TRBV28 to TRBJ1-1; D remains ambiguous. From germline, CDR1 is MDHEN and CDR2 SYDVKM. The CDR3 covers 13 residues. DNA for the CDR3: TGTGCCAGCAGTCTTGACCTGAACACTGGAGCTTTCTTT. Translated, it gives CASSLDLNTGAFF. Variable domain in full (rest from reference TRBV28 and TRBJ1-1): DVKVTQSSRYLVKRTGEKVFLECVQDMDHENMFWYRQDPGLGLRLIYFSYDVKMKEKGDIPEGYSVSREKKERFSLILESASTNQTSMYLCASSLDLNTGAFFGQGTRLTVV.

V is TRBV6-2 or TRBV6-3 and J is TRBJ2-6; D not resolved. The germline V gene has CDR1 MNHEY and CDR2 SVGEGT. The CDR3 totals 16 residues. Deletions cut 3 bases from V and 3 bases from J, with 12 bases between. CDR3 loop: CASSYVRVDGANVLTF. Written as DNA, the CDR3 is TGTGCCAGCAGTTATGTAAGGGTGGATGGGGCCAACGTCCTGACTTTC.

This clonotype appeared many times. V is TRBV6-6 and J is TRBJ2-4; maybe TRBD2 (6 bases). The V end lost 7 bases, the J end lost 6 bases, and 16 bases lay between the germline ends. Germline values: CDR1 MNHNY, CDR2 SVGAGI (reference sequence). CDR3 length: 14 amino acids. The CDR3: CASTHTPEGNIQYF. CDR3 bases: TGTGCCAGCACCCACACCCCGGAGGGAAACATTCAGTACTTC.

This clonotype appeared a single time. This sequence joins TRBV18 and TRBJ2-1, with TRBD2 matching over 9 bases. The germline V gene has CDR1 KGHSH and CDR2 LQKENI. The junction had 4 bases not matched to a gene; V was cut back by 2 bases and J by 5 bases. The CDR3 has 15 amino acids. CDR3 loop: CASSPRREGHNEQFF. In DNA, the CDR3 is TGTGCCAGCTCACCAAGGCGGGAGGGCCACAATGAGCAGTTCTTC.

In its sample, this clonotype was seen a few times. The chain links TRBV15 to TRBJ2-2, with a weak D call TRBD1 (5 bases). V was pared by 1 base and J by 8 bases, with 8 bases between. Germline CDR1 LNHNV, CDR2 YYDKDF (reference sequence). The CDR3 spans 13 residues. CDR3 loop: CATSRGPGGELFF. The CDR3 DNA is TGTGCCACCAGCAGAGGACCAGGGGGGGAGCTGTTTTTT.

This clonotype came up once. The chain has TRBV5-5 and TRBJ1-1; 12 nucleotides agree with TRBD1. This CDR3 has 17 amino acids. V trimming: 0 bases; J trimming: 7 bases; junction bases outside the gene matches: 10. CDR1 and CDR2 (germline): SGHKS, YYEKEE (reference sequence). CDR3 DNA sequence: TGTGCCAGCAGCTTGGGGGGGACAGGGGGCGTCTTCGGTGAAGCTTTCTTT. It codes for CASSLGGTGGVFGEAFF.

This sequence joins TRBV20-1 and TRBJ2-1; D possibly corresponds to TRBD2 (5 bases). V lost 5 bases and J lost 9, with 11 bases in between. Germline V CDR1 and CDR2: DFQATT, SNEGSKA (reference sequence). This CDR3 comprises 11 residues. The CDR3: CSASRLSEQFF. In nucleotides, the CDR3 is TGCAGTGCTTCCCGACTATCTGAGCAGTTCTTC.

The CDR3 spells CASSESPTGGSGYTF. CDR3 bases: TGCGCCAGCAGTGAGTCGCCGACAGGGGGTTCTGGCTACACCTTC. This chain links TRBV10-2 with TRBJ1-2; 9 bases map to TRBD1. This CDR3 spans 15 amino acids. V lost 0 bases and J lost 7; bases outside the gene matches: 6. From germline, CDR1 is WSHSY and CDR2 SAAADI.

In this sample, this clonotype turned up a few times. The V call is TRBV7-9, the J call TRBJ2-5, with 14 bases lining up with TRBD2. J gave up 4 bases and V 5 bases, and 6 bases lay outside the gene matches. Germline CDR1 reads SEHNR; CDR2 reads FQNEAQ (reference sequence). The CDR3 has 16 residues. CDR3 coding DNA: TGTGCCAGCAGCCCGGGACTAGCGGGAGTTCTAGAGACCCAGTACTTC. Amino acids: CASSPGLAGVLETQYF.

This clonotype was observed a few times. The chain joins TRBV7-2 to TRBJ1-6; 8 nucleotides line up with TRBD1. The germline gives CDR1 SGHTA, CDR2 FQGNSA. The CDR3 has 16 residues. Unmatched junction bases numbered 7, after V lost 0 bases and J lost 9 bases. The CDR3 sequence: CASSLAGQGDISPLHF. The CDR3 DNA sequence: TGTGCCAGCAGCTTAGCAGGACAGGGTGACATTTCACCCCTCCACTTT.

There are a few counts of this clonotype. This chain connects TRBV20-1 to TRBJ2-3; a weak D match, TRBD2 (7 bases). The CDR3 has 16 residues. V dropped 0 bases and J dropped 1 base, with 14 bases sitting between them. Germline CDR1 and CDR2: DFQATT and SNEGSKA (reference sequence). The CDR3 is CSARDYGRGGTDTQYF. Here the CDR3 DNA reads TGCAGTGCTAGAGATTATGGGAGGGGGGGCACAGATACGCAGTATTTT.

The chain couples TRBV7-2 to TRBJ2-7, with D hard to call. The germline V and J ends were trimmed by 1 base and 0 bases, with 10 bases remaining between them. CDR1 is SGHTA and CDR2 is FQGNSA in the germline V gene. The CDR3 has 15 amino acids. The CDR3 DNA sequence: TGTGCCAGCAGCTTAGAATGTGGGCTCTCCTACGAGCAGTACTTC. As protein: CASSLECGLSYEQYF. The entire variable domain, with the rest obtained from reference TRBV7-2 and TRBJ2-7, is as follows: GAGVSQSPSNKVTEKGKDVELRCDPISGHTALYWYRQSLGQGLEFLIYFQGNSAPDKSGLPSDRFSAERTGGSVSTLTIQRTQQEDSAVYLCASSLECGLSYEQYFGPGTRLTVT.

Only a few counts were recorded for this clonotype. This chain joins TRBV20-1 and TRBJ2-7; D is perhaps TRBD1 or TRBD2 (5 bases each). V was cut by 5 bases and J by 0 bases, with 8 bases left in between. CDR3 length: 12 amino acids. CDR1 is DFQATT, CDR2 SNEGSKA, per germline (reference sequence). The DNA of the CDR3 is TGCAGTGCTTCGGGACCCTCCTACGAGCAGTACTTC. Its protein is CSASGPSYEQYF.